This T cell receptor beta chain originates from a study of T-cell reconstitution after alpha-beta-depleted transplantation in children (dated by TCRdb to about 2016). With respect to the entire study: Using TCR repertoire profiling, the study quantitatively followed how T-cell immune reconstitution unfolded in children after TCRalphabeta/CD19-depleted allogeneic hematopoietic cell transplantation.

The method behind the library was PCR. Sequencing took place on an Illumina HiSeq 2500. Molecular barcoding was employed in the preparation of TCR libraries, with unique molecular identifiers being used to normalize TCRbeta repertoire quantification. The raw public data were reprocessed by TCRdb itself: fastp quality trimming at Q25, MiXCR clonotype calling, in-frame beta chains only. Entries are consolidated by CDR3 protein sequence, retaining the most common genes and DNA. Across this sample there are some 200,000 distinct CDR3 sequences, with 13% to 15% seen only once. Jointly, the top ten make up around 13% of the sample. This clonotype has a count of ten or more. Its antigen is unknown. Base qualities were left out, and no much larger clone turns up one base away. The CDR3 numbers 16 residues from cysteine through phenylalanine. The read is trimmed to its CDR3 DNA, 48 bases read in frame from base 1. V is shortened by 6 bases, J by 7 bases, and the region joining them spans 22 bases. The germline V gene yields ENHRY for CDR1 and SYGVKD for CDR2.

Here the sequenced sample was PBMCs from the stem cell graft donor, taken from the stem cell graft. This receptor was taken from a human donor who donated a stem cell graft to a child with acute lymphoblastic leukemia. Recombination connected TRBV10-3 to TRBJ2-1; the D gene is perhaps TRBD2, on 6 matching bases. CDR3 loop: CAISTPTGELGNEQFF. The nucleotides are TGTGCCATCAGCACACCGACGGGGGAGTTGGGTAATGAGCAGTTCTTC.